The 19 T cell receptor beta chains below all came from one sample that was sequenced in a study of vaccination and CD4 T cells after COVID-19. Time point defined: late sampling 161 to 241 days after vaccination in three convalescent patients. TCRdb ran MiXCR on the PCR reads and lists one entry per CDR3 protein. The table lists about 29,000 distinct CDR3 sequences, almost 50% of them singletons, with 5.5% to 7.5% in the top ten. Sample: CD4+ T cells from blood, taken about 7 months after SARS-CoV-2 vaccination. Every receptor here comes from a human donor who had recovered from COVID-19.

V and J are TRBV7-2 and TRBJ2-1; no clear D. Germline CDR1 SGHTA, CDR2 FQGNSA. V lost 5 bases and J lost 3, with 11 bases in between. This CDR3 comprises 14 residues. This chain's CDR3 is CASSPQASYNEQFF. In DNA form, the CDR3 reads TGTGCCAGCAGCCCCCAGGCTAGCTACAATGAGCAGTTCTTC.

This clonotype was seen a few times. The chain employs TRBV4-2 and TRBJ1-2, with 7 bases identical to TRBD1. This CDR3 region has 15 residues. The germline CDR1 and CDR2 sequences are LGHNA and YNFKEQ. V was pared by 4 bases and J by 4 bases, with 9 bases of the junction left unmatched. CDR3 nucleotide sequence: TGTGCCAGCAGCCCCAGATCTGGGACAGCCTATGGCTACACCTTC. Protein product: CASSPRSGTAYGYTF.

This clonotype occurred a few times. The chain couples TRBV27 to TRBJ1-1; D gene ambiguous. The CDR3 runs to 15 residues. The ends were cut back, 2 bases at V and 0 bases at J, with 10 bases in the middle. The germline V gene encodes CDR1 MNHEY and CDR2 SMNVEV (reference sequence). CDR3 nucleotides: TGTGCCAGCAGTTTACTCGGCAGCATGAACACTGAAGCTTTCTTT. This translates into CASSLLGSMNTEAFF.

This clonotype was observed a few times. This chain uses TRBV7-3 with TRBJ2-1; D uncertain. Between the trimmed V and J ends, which lost 4 bases and 10 bases, there was a span of 11 bases. Germline V gives CDR1 SGHTA, CDR2 FQGTGA. The length of the CDR3 is 12 residues. For the CDR3, the DNA is TGTGCCAGCAGCTATGGCGACGGAGAGCAGTTCTTC. It codes for CASSYGDGEQFF.

This clonotype was seen only a few times. The chain has TRBV7-3 and TRBJ2-1; D gene uncertain. Germline V gives CDR1 SGHTA, CDR2 FQGTGA. The CDR3 contains 14 residues. V was shortened by 2 bases and J by 2 bases, with 7 bases between the two germline ends. The CDR3 DNA reads TGTGCCAGCAGCTTAGCGGCCACCTACAATGAGCAGTTCTTC. It specifies CASSLAATYNEQFF.

This chain links TRBV7-3 with TRBJ2-3, with D uncertain. This CDR3 comprises 12 residues. The germline CDR1 and CDR2 sequences are SGHTA and FQGTGA. V was cut by 5 bases and J by 5 bases, with 8 bases left in between. The CDR3 protein is CASSPSRDTQYF. CDR3 DNA sequence: TGTGCCAGCAGCCCGAGCCGAGATACGCAGTATTTT.

The CDR3 DNA is TGTGCCAGTAGTATTTCGTCTAGCGGGATCCAAGAGACCCAGTACTTC. This translates into CASSISSSGIQETQYF. This sequence joins TRBV19 and TRBJ2-5; 9 positions match TRBD2. Germline lookup yields CDR1 LNHDA and CDR2 SQIVND (reference sequence). CDR3 size: 16 residues. V lost 3 bases to trimming and J lost 1 base; unmatched junction nucleotides: 6.

J is TRBJ1-5 and V is TRBV15; D not resolved. Germline assignment: CDR1 LNHNV and CDR2 YYDKDF (reference sequence). This CDR3 has 15 amino acids. With 1 base removed from V and 4 bases from J, the gap between germline ends came to 11 bases. The CDR3 region has the DNA TGTGCCACCAGCAGAGCACCCGGAGGAAATCAGCCCCAGCATTTT. Protein product: CATSRAPGGNQPQHF. The variable domain in full, with the rest retrieved from reference TRBV15 and TRBJ1-5, is DAMVIQNPRYQVTQFGKPVTLSCSQTLNHNVMYWYQQKSSQAPKLLFHYYDKDFNNEADTPDNFQSRRPNTSFCFLDIRSPGLGDTAMYLCATSRAPGGNQPQHFGDGTRLSIL.

The V call is TRBV7-9, the J call TRBJ2-7; 7 bases are a match to TRBD2. CDR3 length equals 17 residues. Germline loops: CDR1 SEHNR, CDR2 FQNEAQ (reference sequence). The V and J ends lost 7 bases and 5 bases, in that order; junction bases with no gene match: 20. The CDR3 reads CASNLYGSSGKDDEQYF. DNA of the CDR3: TGTGCCAGCAATCTATACGGGTCGAGCGGGAAGGACGACGAGCAGTACTTC.

This clonotype was observed a handful of times. This chain joins TRBV15 and TRBJ2-1, with D tentatively TRBD2 (5 bases). In germline, CDR1 is LNHNV, CDR2 YYDKDF (reference sequence). V lost 5 bases and J 7 bases, leaving 21 bases between the germline ends. CDR3 length equals 16 residues. DNA of the CDR3: TGTGCCACCAGCGGACTGGGTACCATAATAGGGAATGAGCAGTTCTTC. It codes for CATSGLGTIIGNEQFF.

The V gene is TRBV20-1, the J gene TRBJ2-1; TRBD2 aligns across 8 bases. Germline V CDR1 and CDR2: DFQATT, SNEGSKA (reference sequence). The CDR3 runs 14 residues. V lost 6 bases to trimming and J lost 5 bases; unmatched junction nucleotides: 9. CDR3 bases: TGCAGTGCGACCCGACTAGCGCTCGACAATGAGCAGTTCTTC. It yields the protein CSATRLALDNEQFF.

The rearrangement uses TRBV10-3 and TRBJ1-1; D uncertain. Trimming left V 6 bases short and J 2 bases short, with 10 bases between. Germline V gene sequence: CDR1 ENHRY, CDR2 SYGVKD. This CDR3 is 13 amino acids long. The CDR3 nucleotides read TGTGCCATCAGGAGGGTCGGCAACACTGAAGCTTTCTTT. Its protein product is CAIRRVGNTEAFF.

This sequence joins TRBV6-5 and TRBJ1-1; D possibly corresponds to TRBD1 (5 bases). V was pared by 0 bases and J by 4 bases, with 9 bases between. The CDR3 loop spans 14 amino acids. Per germline, CDR1 MNHEY and CDR2 SVGAGI. This CDR3 is CASSYSGGTTEAFF. The CDR3 nucleotides read TGTGCCAGCAGTTACTCGGGGGGGACCACTGAAGCTTTCTTT.

This clonotype was detected a few times. This chain uses TRBV28 with TRBJ1-5; TRBD1 agrees at 8 bases. The junction had 2 bases not matched to a gene; V was cut back by 2 bases and J by 5 bases. Germline CDR1 and CDR2: MDHEN and SYDVKM. This CDR3 spans 14 amino acids. For the CDR3, the DNA is TGTGCCAGCAGTTTACGACAGGGGTATCAGCCCCAGCATTTT. It encodes CASSLRQGYQPQHF.

Relative to its sample, this clonotype is medium-sized. The J gene is TRBJ1-6, the V gene TRBV6-1; D is ambiguous. Germline assignment: CDR1 MNHNS and CDR2 SASEGT. V dropped 9 bases and J dropped 5 bases, with 14 bases sitting between them. This CDR3 is 14 amino acids long. The CDR3 spells CASNTAGNNSPLHF. CDR3 coding DNA: TGTGCCAGTAATACCGCCGGGAATAATTCACCCCTCCACTTT.

The rearrangement uses TRBV10-3 and TRBJ2-3; 9 nucleotides line up with TRBD1. Germline CDR1 ENHRY, CDR2 SYGVKD. This CDR3 has 17 residues. The ends lost 0 bases at V and 7 bases at J; junction bases unmatched: 11. The CDR3 reads CAISESSQRDRAYTQYF. CDR3 nucleotides: TGTGCCATCAGTGAGTCGAGCCAGAGGGACAGGGCATATACGCAGTATTTT.

The gene calls are TRBV20-1 and TRBJ2-1, with TRBD2 matching over 8 bases. CDR3 length equals 14 residues. V was clipped by 5 bases and J by 9 bases; unmatched bases: 12. CDR1 and CDR2 (germline): DFQATT, SNEGSKA (reference sequence). This chain's CDR3 is CSAFWTSSWGEQFF. CDR3 DNA: TGCAGTGCTTTCTGGACTAGCAGCTGGGGTGAGCAGTTCTTC.

This clonotype was picked up a small number of times. The chain has TRBV5-4 and TRBJ1-2; D ambiguous. The CDR3 covers 12 residues. V lost 4 bases, J lost 4 bases, and 8 bases lay in between. Germline V CDR1 and CDR2: SGHNT, YYREEE (reference sequence). The CDR3 loop is CASSGIGYGYTF. The DNA for the CDR3 is TGTGCCAGCAGCGGAATTGGCTATGGCTACACCTTC.

The chain couples TRBV7-3 to TRBJ2-3, with TRBD2 identical over 7 bases. The junction had 9 bases not matched to a gene; V was cut back by 2 bases and J by 7 bases. The germline gives CDR1 SGHTA, CDR2 FQGTGA. The CDR3 spans 15 residues. The CDR3 DNA is TGTGCCAGCAGCTTAGAGGGAGGGTGGTTTAATACGCAGTATTTT. Protein product: CASSLEGGWFNTQYF.